The 7 T cell receptor beta chains below were found in one sample sequenced in a study of blood T cell repertoires in COVID-19. TCRdb's copy holds only in-frame clones and misses some; the assay was immunoSEQ multiplex PCR. This table has about 250,000 clones, roughly 80% appearing once. The sample taken for sequencing was peripheral blood. These receptor sequences come from a man at least 80 years old with acute or convalescent COVID-19.

The V call is TRBV2, the J call TRBJ1-2; TRBD1 agrees at 7 bases. Trimming removed 8 bases from V and 2 bases from J; junction bases left unmatched: 2. The CDR3 has 12 amino acids. The V gene's germline CDR1 is SNHLY and CDR2 FYNNEI. The CDR3 DNA follows: TGTGCCAGCCAGACAGGGAACTATGGCTACACCTTC. Encoded protein: CASQTGNYGYTF.

This sequence joins TRBV7-8 and TRBJ2-2, with D unclear. Germline CDR1 reads SGHVS; CDR2 reads FQNEAQ. CDR3 length: 16 amino acids. The germline V and J ends were trimmed by 1 base and 1 base, with 10 bases remaining between them. The CDR3 DNA reads TGTGCCAGCAGCTTAGATCGGCAGGTGAACACCGGGGAGCTGTTTTTT. Amino acid sequence: CASSLDRQVNTGELFF.

The chain couples TRBV28 to TRBJ1-5; possibly TRBD1 for D (6 bases). The CDR3 length is 15 residues. Germline V CDR1 and CDR2: MDHEN, SYDVKM. V was pared by 5 bases and J by 2 bases, with 13 bases between. The CDR3 DNA sequence: TGTGCCAGCAGTCGCCGGACAGATCGCAATCAGCCCCAGCATTTT. It codes for CASSRRTDRNQPQHF.

V usage is TRBV5-6 and J usage is TRBJ1-6, with TRBD1 matching over 9 bases. Trimming removed 3 bases from V and 9 bases from J; junction bases left unmatched: 4. This CDR3 is 14 amino acids long. Germline assignment: CDR1 SGHDT and CDR2 YYEEEE. CDR3 sequence (DNA): TGTGCCAGCAGCTGGGACAGGGTAAGTTCACCCCTCCACTTT. It codes for CASSWDRVSSPLHF.

The chain employs TRBV7-2 and TRBJ2-7; TRBD2 matches 10 bases. The V segment lost 2 bases and the J segment 2 bases; nucleotides outside the gene matches: 3. The CDR3 loop spans 15 amino acids. The V gene's germline CDR1 is SGHTA and CDR2 FQGNSA. DNA of the CDR3: TGTGCCAGCAGCTTACAGAGCGGGGGGGCCTACGAGCAGTACTTC. It codes for CASSLQSGGAYEQYF.

The chain has TRBV19 and TRBJ1-2; 8 bases are a match to TRBD1. After removal of 0 bases from V and 6 bases from J, the junction contained 15 bases not matched to a gene. CDR1 is LNHDA, CDR2 SQIVND, per germline (reference sequence). This CDR3 contains 18 residues. The CDR3 region has the DNA TGTGCCAGTAGTATAGAAGGAACAGGGGGAACCCATAAGAATGGCTACACCTTC. As protein: CASSIEGTGGTHKNGYTF.

The chain joins TRBV11-3 to TRBJ2-7, with 9 bases that match TRBD1. The CDR3 is 16 residues long. Per germline, CDR1 SGHNT and CDR2 YENEEA. The J segment lost 5 bases and the V segment lost 0 bases, leaving 8 bases of the junction unmatched. The CDR3 here is CASSLDATGGLDEQYF. The DNA for the CDR3 is TGTGCCAGCAGCTTAGACGCGACAGGGGGATTGGACGAGCAGTACTTC.